These 15 T cell receptor beta chains share one sample of origin, sequenced in a study of CD8+ T cells in alopecia areata. Treatment here: oral pan-JAK inhibitor, 5-10 mg twice daily. The authors extracted RNA and reverse transcribed it into cDNA as the sequencing template. Generated by immunoSEQ multiplex PCR, the TCRdb table keeps only in-frame clones and is missing some. The table lists about 210,000 clones, 64% of them singletons. Sequenced material: CD4+ T cells sorted from blood, taken at week 4, from a patient treated with tofacitinib. These receptors came from a human donor with alopecia areata.

This chain uses TRBV5-6 with TRBJ2-5; 8 bases match TRBD1. V trimming: 0 bases; J trimming: 5 bases; junction bases outside the gene matches: 6. The germline CDR1 and CDR2 sequences are SGHDT and YYEEEE. There are 15 residues in the CDR3. CDR3 sequence: CASSLGQGAGETQYF. The CDR3 nucleotides are TGTGCCAGCAGCTTGGGGCAGGGGGCAGGGGAGACCCAGTACTTC.

This rearrangement joins TRBV5-6 to TRBJ1-1; 7 bases are shared with TRBD1. In germline, CDR1 is SGHDT, CDR2 YYEEEE. This CDR3 comprises 14 residues. V lost 2 bases, J lost 3 bases, and 4 bases stayed unmatched. CDR3 in amino acids: CASSLGTVDTEAFF. As DNA, the CDR3 is TGTGCCAGCAGCTTAGGGACAGTGGACACTGAAGCTTTCTTT.

V is TRBV7-9 and J is TRBJ2-7; 8 nucleotides match TRBD1. Germline-derived CDR1 and CDR2 are SEHNR and FQNEAQ (reference sequence). The V and J ends lost 3 bases and 2 bases, in that order; junction bases with no gene match: 3. The CDR3 has 14 amino acids. CDR3 amino acids: CASSFGTGPYEQYF. The CDR3 nucleotides read TGTGCCAGCAGCTTCGGGACAGGCCCCTACGAGCAGTACTTC.

The V call is TRBV4-3, the J call TRBJ1-1, with a possible D match to TRBD1 (5 bases). CDR1 and CDR2 (germline): LGHNA, YSLEER. This CDR3 is built from 15 residues. Trimming took 3 bases from V and 0 from J, leaving 11 bases between them. CDR3 residues: CASSQVGPLNTEAFF. The CDR3 nucleotides read TGCGCCAGCAGCCAGGTGGGACCGCTGAACACTGAAGCTTTCTTT.

The V call is TRBV19, the J call TRBJ1-2; TRBD1 matches 8 bases. The CDR3 loop spans 15 amino acids. V lost 6 bases to trimming and J lost 2 bases; unmatched junction nucleotides: 8. Germline lookup yields CDR1 LNHDA and CDR2 SQIVND (reference sequence). The CDR3 DNA follows: TGTGCCAGTAGCCTGGAGCAGGGGGCAAACTATGGCTACACCTTC. Amino acid sequence: CASSLEQGANYGYTF. Using reference TRBV19 and TRBJ1-2 for the parts outside the CDR3, the full variable domain is DGGITQSPKYLFRKEGQNVTLSCEQNLNHDAMYWYRQDPGQGLRLIYYSQIVNDFQKGDIAEGYSVSREKKESFPLTVTSAQKNPTAFYLCASSLEQGANYGYTFGSGTRLTVV.

V and J are TRBV7-6 and TRBJ1-1; 9 nucleotides line up with TRBD1. The CDR3 consists of 15 residues. V lost 5 bases and J lost 2; bases outside the gene matches: 6. In germline, CDR1 is SGHVS, CDR2 FNYEAQ. The CDR3: CASSRTGGQNTEAFF. The CDR3 nucleotides read TGTGCCAGCAGCCGTACAGGGGGCCAAAACACTGAAGCTTTCTTT.

CDR3 sequence: CANLLAGGVKNIQYF. CDR3 bases: TGCGCCAATCTTCTAGCGGGGGGTGTCAAAAACATTCAGTACTTC. The rearrangement joins TRBV23-1 to TRBJ2-4; 11 bases are shared with TRBD2. TRBV23-1 qualifies as an ORF whose function is uncertain. V was clipped by 10 bases and J by 3 bases; unmatched bases: 8. The CDR3 extends over 15 amino acids.

V usage is TRBV6-1 and J usage is TRBJ2-1, with 7 nucleotides matching TRBD2. With V trimmed by 5 bases and J by 10 bases, 2 bases remained unmatched. Germline V gene data show CDR1 as MNHNS and CDR2 as SASEGT. The CDR3 runs to 11 residues. The CDR3 loop is CASSQLAEQFF. Written as DNA, the CDR3 is TGTGCCAGCAGTCAACTAGCGGAGCAGTTCTTC.

This clone was seen only a few times. The rearrangement uses TRBV14 and TRBJ1-1, with TRBD1 identical over 12 bases. This CDR3 has 14 amino acids. V shed 0 bases, J shed 10 bases, and the junction held 3 bases outside the gene matches. Germline-derived CDR1 and CDR2 are SGHDN and FVKESK. Here the CDR3 reads CASSQDRDRGRAFF. CDR3 in DNA: TGTGCCAGCAGCCAAGATCGGGACAGGGGGCGAGCTTTCTTT.

This chain links TRBV29-1 with TRBJ2-5; a possible D gene is TRBD1 (5 bases). The V end was cut by 5 bases, the J end by 4 bases, with 11 bases between. Germline lookup yields CDR1 SQVTM and CDR2 ANQGSEA. This CDR3 is 12 amino acids long. In DNA, the CDR3 is TGCAGCGTTAAAAGGGGCGGAGAGACCCAGTACTTC. It yields the protein CSVKRGGETQYF.

The CDR3 bases are TGTGCCAGCAGCGCCACCGGGACAGACTATGGCTACACCTTC. Its protein product is CASSATGTDYGYTF. V is TRBV9 and J is TRBJ1-2; TRBD1 matches 7 bases. The J segment lost 3 bases and the V segment lost 3 bases, leaving 5 bases of the junction unmatched. Germline V gives CDR1 SGDLS, CDR2 YYNGEE. This CDR3 spans 14 amino acids.

There are a few counts of this clone. The chain employs TRBV5-8 and TRBJ1-2; D may be TRBD1 (5 bases). This CDR3 region has 13 residues. Germline lookup yields CDR1 SGHTS and CDR2 YDEGEE. The V end lost 0 bases, the J end lost 3 bases, and 6 bases lay between the germline ends. CDR3 sequence reads: CASSLAGDYGYTF. CDR3 sequence (DNA): TGTGCCAGCAGCTTGGCGGGGGACTATGGCTACACCTTC.

The chain recombines TRBV19 with TRBJ2-1; tentatively, D is TRBD2 (5 bases). Germline CDR1 reads LNHDA; CDR2 reads SQIVND (reference sequence). With 5 bases removed from V and 9 bases from J, the gap between germline ends came to 17 bases. The CDR3 totals 14 residues. This CDR3 is CASSFEGWGSEQFF. The CDR3 DNA reads as TGTGCCAGTAGTTTTGAGGGCTGGGGAAGTGAGCAGTTCTTC.

About this clone: This same CDR3 is encoded by further DNA sequences in the sample. The rearrangement uses TRBV5-6 and TRBJ2-1; D ambiguous. Deletions cut 3 bases from V and 4 bases from J, with 2 bases between. There are 11 residues in the CDR3. CDR1 and CDR2 from the germline V gene are SGHDT and YYEEEE. CDR3 in amino acids: CASSSYNEQFF. The CDR3 region has the DNA TGTGCCAGCAGCTCTTACAATGAGCAGTTCTTC. Using reference TRBV5-6 and TRBJ2-1 for the parts outside the CDR3, the full variable domain is DAGVTQSPTHLIKTRGQQVTLRCSPKSGHDTVSWYQQALGQGPQFIFQYYEEEERQRGNFPDRFSGHQFPNYSSELNVNALLLGDSALYLCASSSYNEQFFGPGTRLTVL.

The chain carries TRBV27 and TRBJ2-7; either TRBD1 or TRBD2 may supply D (5 bases each). Germline values: CDR1 MNHEY, CDR2 SMNVEV (reference sequence). The CDR3 is 15 amino acids. The V gene lost 3 bases and the J gene lost 3 bases, with 15 bases spanning the gap. Written as DNA, the CDR3 is TGTGCCAGCAGTTTCCTCTCCGGGACGATCTACGAGCAGTACTTC. Residues: CASSFLSGTIYEQYF.